This T cell receptor (beta chain) was recorded in a study of shared clonotypes between healthy human individuals. Study context: Sampling drew on donors who were a couple of women and a few men aged 18 to 49.

The CDR3 has 15 residues. The ends lost 0 bases at V and 4 bases at J; junction bases unmatched: 4. Germline CDR1 and CDR2: LNHNV and YYDKDF (reference sequence). Clones were sequenced by immunoSEQ multiplex PCR, and TCRdb holds only the in-frame ones, with some missing. The table has some 89,000 clones, roughly 69% seen once; the top ten hold 35% to 55%. This TCR came from a man aged 30-40 years in good health. The V and J genes are TRBV15 and TRBJ2-3, with TRBD2 matching 7 bases. The sequenced sample consisted of memory CD8+ T cells sorted from blood. Stated subset: CD45RO+ cells pooled with CCR7-negative TemRA cells. CDR3 bases: TGTGCCACCAGCAGAGAACGGGGGGTGGCAGATACGCAGTATTTT. Translation: CATSRERGVADTQYF. Together with reference TRBV15 and TRBJ2-3, the CDR3 gives the full variable domain: DAMVIQNPRYQVTQFGKPVTLSCSQTLNHNVMYWYQQKSSQAPKLLFHYYDKDFNNEADTPDNFQSRRPNTSFCFLDIRSPGLGDTAMYLCATSRERGVADTQYFGPGTRLTVL.